The entry below describes one T cell receptor (beta chain). Its antigen remains unidentified. No base quality values were provided; no much bigger clone lies one nucleotide off. The germline V gene specifies SGHTA as CDR1 and FQGNSA as CDR2. From cysteine to phenylalanine, the CDR3 is 14 amino acids long. Only the CDR3 DNA stays, 42 bases, in frame from base 1. Trimming removed 5 bases from V and 4 bases from J, leaving 15 bases between the germline ends. The data were taken from a study of cytomegalovirus exposure and HLA in healthy donors (TCRdb year 2017). With respect to the entire study: An earlier analysis of several hundred of the donors reported about 300 Gb of sequence data and 117 million unique TCR beta sequences obtained from about 180 million T cells. Class I and class II HLA loci were covered by the typing at four-digit resolution. To predict cytomegalovirus infection status, the study combined high-throughput TCR immunosequencing, statistical association of individual TCRs with disease status, and machine learning. Typing coverage varied by locus: roughly 620-640 donors for A, B, C, DRB1 and DQB1; around 560 for DQA1; about 590 for DPA1; more than 450 for DPB1. Of the roughly 400 genotyped donors, 81% were placed in the genetic ancestry cluster associated with self-reported Caucasian donors. The study aimed to test whether signatures of past pathogen exposure could be identified by cataloging public T cell receptors. A later genetic analysis took genome-wide SNP genotypes for about 60% of the roughly 670 donors and used that subset as a discovery cohort. Using immunosequencing, the study profiled T cell repertoires from approximately 700 subjects and related those repertoires to cytomegalovirus serostatus. In the later analysis, no new phenotypic data were used to find candidate immune exposures; instead, reliance was placed on TCR beta sequences and their occurrence across donors. A later analysis re-examined previously published TCR beta repertoires from about 700 donors and added high-resolution HLA genotyping to investigate patterns of TCR occurrence. An early release covering roughly 640 HLA-typed donors comprised about 290 gigabases of sequencing data and 65 million to 100 million unique TCR sequences. An earlier analysis of 587 of the donors applied high-throughput TCR beta sequencing to assess whether each TCR beta V gene segment acted as functional or pseudogenic. Four to six DR-DQ haplotypes were handled as single units for association and clustering, since linkage in the cohort was strong. Along with the roughly 710-subject first cohort, a separate validation cohort of around 120 different subjects was used. Donor age, sex, ethnicity and CMV serostatus were compiled together with the repertoire data. All discovery cohort repertoires had been generated using a single sequencing platform. On average, around 230,000 unique TCR beta nucleotide sequences were sequenced per donor among a few hundred genotyped donors of the cohort, with about 17% of those sequences being non-productive. Points the paper makes about the study in general: A further reported finding was that TCR beta sequences accurately predicted the HLA-A and HLA-B alleles for most subjects in the first cohort. In a later genetic analysis, fewer N-insertions in productive TCRs were reported among donors in an Asian-associated ancestry cluster than the roughly 700-donor mean. A few of the identified cytomegalovirus-associated TCR beta chains were confirmed in vitro to be specific for cytomegalovirus antigens. Across donors, most TCR sequences were observed very rarely, whereas some public TCRs were present in many individuals. Only TCR beta chains were sequenced in this cohort, and the absence of alpha or paired-chain data limited detectable features. Strong co-occurrence of HLA alleles, especially DR and DQ, made assigning TCR associations to individual alleles difficult. Linkage disequilibrium might explain the correlated functional status among segregating V segments, but an unknown experimental factor could not be ruled out. A total of around 150 TCR beta chains were listed by the study as associated with cytomegalovirus. Because counts were too low, around 17 rarely observed V segments, including chromosome 9 orphons, were left out of the earlier analysis of 587 of the donors. The classifier was reported to diagnose cytomegalovirus status with high specificity and sensitivity in both the original and validation cohorts. HLA typing was unavailable for some donors at each locus, so association tests used only the typed subset. A later analysis found that TCR association rates varied across HLA loci, with DRB1 alleles showing the most associated TCRs and HLA-C alleles the fewest. According to the authors, the approach could potentially be generalized to other disease states and immunological phenotypes. Several of the top co-occurrence clusters appeared to be linked to parvovirus B19, influenza, CMV and Epstein-Barr virus, according to a later analysis. Immune exposure information for the cohort was limited to CMV serostatus. The sequencing pipeline was judged likely to have produced a cluster of highly shared sequence variants as a technical artifact. In a later analysis, most CMV-associated TCR beta chains were found to appear HLA-restricted, with HLA associations seemingly driven largely by CMV exposure. A later analysis found that HLA-associated TCR beta chains were more clonally expanded and had lower generation probabilities than equally common non-associated chains. The 87-base-pair reads could not distinguish some IMGT-functional V segments, including TRBV6-2 and TRBV6-3, so those segments were excluded. V-gene and J-gene trimming of TCR beta chains was associated with a missense DCLRE1C variant in a later genetic analysis, and the association was replicated in an independent cohort. At a false discovery rate of 0.05, a later analysis linked 16,951 TCR beta sequences to specific HLA alleles. The presence/absence analyses assumed that sequencing depth was roughly uniform across donors, and that assumption may not be true. In an earlier analysis of over 550 of the donors, most TCR beta V segments were observed in productive rearrangements about 87% or about 30% of the time, broadly matching IMGT annotations.

The cohort comprised approximately 700 healthy bone marrow donors. Cohort members were all nominally healthy when sampled, although unrecorded immune exposures were likely present. The donor was CMV seronegative and was included in the group of under 450 seronegative cohort members. A peripheral blood sample was collected from each donor, and TCR beta sequencing was performed on peripheral blood mononuclear cells. The Qiagen DNeasy Blood Extraction Kit was used to extract genomic DNA from the blood cell samples. Receptor libraries were prepared by the immunoSEQ multiplex PCR assay. A mixture of 60 forward primers for TCR Vbeta segments and 13 reverse primers for TCR Jbeta segments was used in the multiplex PCR. The CDR3 region of rearranged TCR beta genes was amplified from genomic DNA by a multiplex PCR assay. The Illumina HiSeq System was used to sequence the amplified TCR beta libraries as 87-base-pair reads. On the study's bioinformatics: In a later analysis, around 80 million unique TCR beta chains were counted across the approximately 620 repertoires, and roughly 10 million of these chains were shared by at least two donors. A nearest-neighbor algorithm error-corrected the raw reads and collapsed the reads into unique sequences, merging closely related sequences to remove PCR and sequencing errors. Alignment of CDR3 sequences to IMGT reference sequences was used to assign V, D and J gene segments. For a sequence to be retained, at least a six-nucleotide match to both a V gene segment and a J gene segment was required. Rearrangements were classified as productive when the CDR3 lacked stop codons and remained in frame with V and J, and all other rearrangements were classified as non-productive. Following IMGT convention, CDR3 was defined as the stretch from the second conserved V-encoded cysteine to the conserved J-encoded phenylalanine. The earlier analysis of 587 of the donors excluded sequences that lacked an unambiguous match to a single V gene segment. An earlier analysis of several hundred of the donors classified V segments as functional when productive rearrangements were above 56.7% and as segregating when the standard deviation between donors was above 5%. A statistical classification framework was built for diagnosing cytomegalovirus status from the catalog of TCR beta chain sequences. A later analysis assigned V and J genes by comparing TCR nucleotide sequences with IMGT/GENE-DB human TR gene sequences. In a later analysis, CDR3 sequences and most-parsimonious VDJ recombination scenarios were assigned using the TCRdist pipeline. In a later analysis, every TCR beta chain was defined by the combination of its CDR3 amino acid sequence and its V-gene family, and reads without a unique V-gene family were dropped. As a way to deal with suspected cross-contamination and a sequencing artifact, a later analysis dropped 450 to 600 nucleotide sequences that were highly shared and had low generation probability. In a later analysis, a clonal expansion index was calculated for each public chain from normalized within-repertoire ranks of inferred template counts. A later analysis computed generation probabilities with a VDJ recombination model fitted to out-of-frame rearrangements, and checked the results against IGoR. A later analysis scored TCR-TCR, TCR-HLA and TCR-CMV co-occurrence with hypergeometric tests, applying a repertoire-size bias correction to TCR pairs. A later analysis estimated false discovery rates by permuting HLA or CMV assignments 20 times. In a later analysis, co-occurring TCRs were grouped using DBSCAN, and TCRdist sequence similarity was added for clustering within HLA-allele-positive subsets. Repertoires with fewer than 30,000 or more than 120,000 public chains were left out of co-occurrence clustering, as were about five repertoires with anomalous nucleotide sharing. Drawn from immuneACCESS, this table holds only the in-frame rearrangements with V and J called that TCRdb kept. Clones are partly lost; checked studies trace under half to an unresolved V gene and leave the rest unexplained. The V and J calls and clone size come from that table; D and trimming were worked out from the DNA. The table for this sample lists 130,000 to 150,000 clones; 75% to 85% of them were counted only once. About 3% of the sample is in the top ten clones.

The V gene is TRBV7-2 and the J gene is TRBJ2-7, with the D gene too uncertain to name. The TCR comes from a female donor in good health and CMV-seronegative. The material sequenced was PBMCs. The DNA is TGTGCCAGCAGCCTCCTTTTCGCCGGGTACGAGCAGTACTTC. The resulting protein is CASSLLFAGYEQYF.